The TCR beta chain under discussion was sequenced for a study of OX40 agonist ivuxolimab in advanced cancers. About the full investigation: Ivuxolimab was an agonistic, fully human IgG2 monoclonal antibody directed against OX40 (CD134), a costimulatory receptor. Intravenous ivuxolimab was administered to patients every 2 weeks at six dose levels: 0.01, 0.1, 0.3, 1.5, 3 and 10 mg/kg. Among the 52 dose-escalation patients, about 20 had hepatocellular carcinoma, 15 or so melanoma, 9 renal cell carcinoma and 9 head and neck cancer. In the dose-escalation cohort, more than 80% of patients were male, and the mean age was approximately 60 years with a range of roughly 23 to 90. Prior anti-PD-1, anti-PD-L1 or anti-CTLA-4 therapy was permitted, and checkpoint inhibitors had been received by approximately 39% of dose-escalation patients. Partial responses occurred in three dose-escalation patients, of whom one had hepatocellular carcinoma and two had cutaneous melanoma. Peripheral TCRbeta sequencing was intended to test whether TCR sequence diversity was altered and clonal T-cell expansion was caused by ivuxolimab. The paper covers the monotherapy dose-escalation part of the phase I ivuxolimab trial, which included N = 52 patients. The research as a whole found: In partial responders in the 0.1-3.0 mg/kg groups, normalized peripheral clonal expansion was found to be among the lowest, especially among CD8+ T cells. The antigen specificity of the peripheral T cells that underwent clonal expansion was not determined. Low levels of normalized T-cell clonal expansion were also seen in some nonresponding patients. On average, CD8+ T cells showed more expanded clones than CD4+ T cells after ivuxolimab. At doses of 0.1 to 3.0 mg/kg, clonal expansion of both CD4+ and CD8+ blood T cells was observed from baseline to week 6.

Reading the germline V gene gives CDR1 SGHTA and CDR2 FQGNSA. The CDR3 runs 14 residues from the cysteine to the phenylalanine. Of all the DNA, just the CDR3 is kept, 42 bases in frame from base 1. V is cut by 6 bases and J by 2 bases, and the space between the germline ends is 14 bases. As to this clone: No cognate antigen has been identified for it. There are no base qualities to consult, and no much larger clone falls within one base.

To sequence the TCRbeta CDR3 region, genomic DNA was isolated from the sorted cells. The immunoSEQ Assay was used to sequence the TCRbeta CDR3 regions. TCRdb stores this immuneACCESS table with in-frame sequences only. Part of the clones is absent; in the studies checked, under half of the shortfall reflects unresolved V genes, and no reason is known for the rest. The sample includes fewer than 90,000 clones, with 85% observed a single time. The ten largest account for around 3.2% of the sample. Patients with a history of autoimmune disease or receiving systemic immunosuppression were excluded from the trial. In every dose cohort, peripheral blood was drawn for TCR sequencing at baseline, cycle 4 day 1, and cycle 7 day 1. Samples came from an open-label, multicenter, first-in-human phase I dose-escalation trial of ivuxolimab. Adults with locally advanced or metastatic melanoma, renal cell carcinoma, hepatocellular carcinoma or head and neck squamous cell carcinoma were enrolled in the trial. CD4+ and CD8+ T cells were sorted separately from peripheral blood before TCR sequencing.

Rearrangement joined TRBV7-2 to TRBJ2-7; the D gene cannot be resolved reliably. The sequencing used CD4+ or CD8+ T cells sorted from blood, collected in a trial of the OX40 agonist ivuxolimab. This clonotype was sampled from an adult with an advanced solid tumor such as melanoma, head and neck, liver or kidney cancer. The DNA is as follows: TGTGCCAGCAGTTCCGAGGCGGCGCCCTACGAGCAGTACTTC. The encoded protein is CASSSEAAPYEQYF.